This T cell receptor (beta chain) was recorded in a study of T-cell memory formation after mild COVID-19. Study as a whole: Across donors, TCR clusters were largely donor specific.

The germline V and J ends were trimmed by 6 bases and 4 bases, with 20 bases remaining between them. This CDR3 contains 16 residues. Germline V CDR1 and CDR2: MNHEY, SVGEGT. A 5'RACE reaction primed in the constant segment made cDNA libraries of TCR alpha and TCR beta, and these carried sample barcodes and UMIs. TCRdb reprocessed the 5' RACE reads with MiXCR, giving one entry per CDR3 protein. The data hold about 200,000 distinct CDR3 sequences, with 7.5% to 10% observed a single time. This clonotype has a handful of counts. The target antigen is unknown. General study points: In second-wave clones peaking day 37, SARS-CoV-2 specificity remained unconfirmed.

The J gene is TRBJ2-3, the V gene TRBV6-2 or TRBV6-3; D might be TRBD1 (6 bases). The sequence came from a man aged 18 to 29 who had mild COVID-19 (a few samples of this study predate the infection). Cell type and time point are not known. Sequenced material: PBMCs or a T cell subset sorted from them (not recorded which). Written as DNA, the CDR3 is TGTGCCAGCAGCTCGGTGCTCCGAGGGGGAGCAGATACGCAGTATTTT. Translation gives CASSSVLRGGADTQYF.